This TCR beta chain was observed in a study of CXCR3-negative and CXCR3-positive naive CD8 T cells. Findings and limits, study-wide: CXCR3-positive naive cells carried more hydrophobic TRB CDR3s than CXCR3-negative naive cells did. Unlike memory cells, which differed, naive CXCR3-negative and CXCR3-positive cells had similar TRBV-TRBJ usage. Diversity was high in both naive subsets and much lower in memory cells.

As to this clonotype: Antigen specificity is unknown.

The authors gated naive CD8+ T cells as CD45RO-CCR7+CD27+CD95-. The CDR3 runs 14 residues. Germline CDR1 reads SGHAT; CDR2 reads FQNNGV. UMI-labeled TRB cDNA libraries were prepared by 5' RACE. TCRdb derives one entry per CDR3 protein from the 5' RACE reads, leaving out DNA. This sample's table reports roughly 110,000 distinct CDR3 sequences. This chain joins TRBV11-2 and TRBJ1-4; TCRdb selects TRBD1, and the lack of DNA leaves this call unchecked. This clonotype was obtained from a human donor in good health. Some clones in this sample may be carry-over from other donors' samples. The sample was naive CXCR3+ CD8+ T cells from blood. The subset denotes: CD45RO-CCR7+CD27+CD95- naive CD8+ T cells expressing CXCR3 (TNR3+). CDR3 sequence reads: CASSSTGEWEKLFF.